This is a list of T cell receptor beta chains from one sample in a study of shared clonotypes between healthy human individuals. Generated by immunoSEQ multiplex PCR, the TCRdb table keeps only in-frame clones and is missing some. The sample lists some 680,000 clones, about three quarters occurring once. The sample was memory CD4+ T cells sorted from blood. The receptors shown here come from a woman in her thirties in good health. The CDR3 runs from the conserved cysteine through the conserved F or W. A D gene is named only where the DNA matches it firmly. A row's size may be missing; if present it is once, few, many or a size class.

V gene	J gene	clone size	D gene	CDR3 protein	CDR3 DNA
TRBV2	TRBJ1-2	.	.	CASGAQGASGYGYTF	TGTGCCAGCGGGGCCCAGGGAGCGTCCGGCTATGGCTACACCTTC
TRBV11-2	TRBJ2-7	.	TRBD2	CASSLRSTSGYEQYF	TGTGCCAGCAGCTTAAGATCGACTAGCGGCTACGAGCAGTACTTC
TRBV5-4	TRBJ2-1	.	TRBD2	CASSLGREGFNEQFF	TGTGCCAGCAGCTTGGGGAGGGAGGGATTCAATGAGCAGTTCTTC
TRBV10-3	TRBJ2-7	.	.	CAISGVQNYEQYF	TGTGCCATCAGTGGTGTGCAGAACTACGAGCAGTACTTC
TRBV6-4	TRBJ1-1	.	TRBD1	CASNSDREKTEAFF	TGTGCCAGCAACTCGGACAGGGAAAAAACTGAAGCTTTCTTT
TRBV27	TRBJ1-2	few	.	CASRRDEGGYTF	TGTGCCAGCAGGAGAGATGAGGGGGGCTACACCTTC
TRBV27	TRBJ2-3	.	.	CASAAPVVGTQYF	TGTGCCAGCGCCGCCCCAGTGGTCGGTACGCAGTATTTT
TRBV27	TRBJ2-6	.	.	CASSPGHGNSGANVLTF	TGTGCCAGCAGTCCAGGACACGGCAACTCTGGGGCCAACGTCCTGACTTTC
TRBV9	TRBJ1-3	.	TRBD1	CASSPRQGNSAGNTIYF	TGTGCCAGCAGCCCGAGACAGGGAAATTCTGCTGGAAACACCATATATTTT
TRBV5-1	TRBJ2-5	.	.	CASSYGEETQYF	TGCGCCAGCAGCTACGGAGAAGAGACCCAGTACTTC
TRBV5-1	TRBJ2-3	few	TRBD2	CASSTGTSGSTDTQYF	TGCGCCAGCAGCACCGGGACTAGCGGGAGCACAGATACGCAGTATTTT
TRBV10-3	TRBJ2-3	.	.	CAISGTGTDTQYF	TGTGCCATCAGTGGAACAGGCACTGATACGCAGTATTTT
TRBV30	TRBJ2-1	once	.	CARLGGDEQFF	TGTGCCCGCTTGGGCGGGGACGAGCAGTTCTTC
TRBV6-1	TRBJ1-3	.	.	CASRLTGSGNTIYF	TGTGCCAGCAGATTGACAGGCTCTGGAAACACCATATATTTT
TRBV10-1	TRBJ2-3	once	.	CASSDQSTDTQYF	TGCGCCAGCAGTGACCAATCCACAGATACGCAGTATTTT
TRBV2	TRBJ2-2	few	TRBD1	CASRGQATNTGELFF	TGTGCCAGCAGGGGACAGGCTACGAACACCGGGGAGCTGTTTTTT
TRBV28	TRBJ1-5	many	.	CASRFGNQPQHF	TGTGCCAGCAGGTTTGGCAATCAGCCCCAGCATTTT
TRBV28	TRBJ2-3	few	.	CASRGLVPDTQYF	TGTGCCAGCAGGGGCCTCGTCCCAGATACGCAGTATTTT
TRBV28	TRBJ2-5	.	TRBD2	CASSGEGLAEQETQYF	TGTGCCAGCAGTGGGGAGGGACTAGCGGAACAAGAGACCCAGTACTTC
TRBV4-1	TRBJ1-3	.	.	CASSHDTGNTIYF	TGCGCCAGCAGCCACGACACCGGAAACACCATATATTTT
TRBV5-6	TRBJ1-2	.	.	CASSYFFTIGGHGYTF	TGTGCCAGCAGCTATTTCTTCACTATCGGGGGGCATGGCTACACCTTC
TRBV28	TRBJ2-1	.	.	CAIADQFYNEQFF	TGTGCCATCGCAGACCAGTTTTACAATGAGCAGTTCTTC
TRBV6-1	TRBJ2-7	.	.	CASRFGTDYEQYF	TGTGCCAGCAGATTCGGGACGGACTACGAGCAGTACTTC
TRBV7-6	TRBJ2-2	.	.	CASSLASGSSNTGELFF	TGTGCCAGCAGCTTAGCGAGCGGGTCTTCGAACACCGGGGAGCTGTTTTTT
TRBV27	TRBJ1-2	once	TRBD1	CASTVRSGPGQGNYGYTF	TGTGCCAGCACTGTAAGGTCTGGTCCGGGACAGGGGAACTATGGCTACACCTTC
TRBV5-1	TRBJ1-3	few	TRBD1	CASSDGTDGNTIYF	TGCGCCAGCAGCGACGGGACAGATGGAAACACCATATATTTT
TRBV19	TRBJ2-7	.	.	CASSTLEGLSYEQYF	TGTGCCAGTAGTACCCTCGAAGGACTCTCCTACGAGCAGTACTTC
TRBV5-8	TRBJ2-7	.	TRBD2	CASSLVSSGSAYEQYF	TGTGCCAGCAGCTTGGTATCTAGCGGGAGCGCCTACGAGCAGTACTTC
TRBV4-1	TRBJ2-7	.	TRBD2	CASSQGLADPSYEQYF	TGCGCCAGCAGCCAAGGGCTAGCGGATCCCTCCTACGAGCAGTACTTC
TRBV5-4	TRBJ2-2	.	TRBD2	CASSWTSGRGTGELFF	TGTGCCAGCAGCTGGACTAGCGGGAGGGGCACCGGGGAGCTGTTTTTT
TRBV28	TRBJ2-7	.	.	CASKIGSSQVEQYF	TGTGCCAGCAAGATCGGTTCGTCACAGGTCGAGCAGTACTTC
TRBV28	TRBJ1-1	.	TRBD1	CASSLEGRGLNTEAFF	TGTGCCAGCAGTTTAGAGGGCAGGGGGTTGAACACTGAAGCTTTCTTT
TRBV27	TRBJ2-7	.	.	CASSLRVGGDEQYF	TGTGCCAGCAGTCTCCGTGTTGGAGGGGACGAGCAGTACTTC
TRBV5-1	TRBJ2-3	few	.	CASSLDRGTDTQYF	TGCGCCAGCAGCTTGGACAGGGGCACAGATACGCAGTATTTT
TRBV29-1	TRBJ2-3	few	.	CSVGGSAASSTDTQYF	TGCAGCGTTGGAGGTTCTGCGGCGTCTAGCACAGATACGCAGTATTTT
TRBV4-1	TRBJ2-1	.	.	CASSTSGLSSYNEQFF	TGCGCCAGCAGCACCTCAGGCTTGAGCTCCTACAATGAGCAGTTCTTC
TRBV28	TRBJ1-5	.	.	CASSPPWGSNQPQHF	TGTGCCAGCAGTCCGCCGTGGGGGAGCAATCAGCCCCAGCATTTT
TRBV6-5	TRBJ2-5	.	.	CASSYSRSREETQYF	TGTGCCAGCAGTTACTCGAGGTCCAGAGAAGAGACCCAGTACTTC
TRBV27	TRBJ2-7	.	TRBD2	CASSPERGSSYEQYF	TGTGCCAGCAGTCCCGAGCGGGGCTCCTCCTACGAGCAGTACTTC
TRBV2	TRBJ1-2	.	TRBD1	CAKRTGQGNYGYTF	TGTGCCAAAAGAACGGGACAGGGGAACTATGGCTACACCTTC
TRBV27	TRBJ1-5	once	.	CASSREWGASASNQPQHF	TGTGCCAGCAGCCGCGAATGGGGAGCCTCCGCTAGCAATCAGCCCCAGCATTTT